Listed below are T cell receptor beta chains from one sample, sequenced in a study of cytomegalovirus exposure and HLA in healthy donors. Data came from immunoSEQ multiplex PCR; TCRdb stores just in-frame clones and leaves some out. There are 200,000 to 250,000 clones in the sample; over 80% occur only once, and over 12% lies in the top ten. Sequenced input: PBMCs. The receptors were gathered from a woman in her 30s in good health and CMV-seropositive. CDR3s include the opening cysteine and the closing phenylalanine or tryptophan.

TRBJ2-7,TRBV11-2,CASSRIAGSYEQYF
TRBJ1-4,TRBV30,CAWSYSGTLGEKLFF
TRBJ2-7,TRBV21-1,CASSKKGQGLYEQYF
TRBJ2-1,TRBV29-1,CSVEDLTSGKGDEQFF
TRBJ1-3,TRBV30,CAWSVMSEGPGNTIYF
TRBJ2-1,TRBV2,CASTQGASGIYNEQFF
TRBJ2-1,TRBV6-5,CASRTDNYNEQFF
TRBJ1-1,TRBV10-3,CAISEPQVRGYTEAFF
TRBJ2-7,TRBV30,CAWMGQGTYEQYF
TRBJ2-1,TRBV28,CASSLSTSGRGEQFF
TRBJ1-4,TRBV5-1,CASSLAPGPNEKLFF
TRBJ1-1,TRBV28,CASSYQNTEAFF
TRBJ1-2,TRBV6-1,CASSQRANYGYTF
TRBJ2-3,TRBV2,CASSGTSGNRDTQYF
TRBJ1-5,TRBV5-6,CASSLGGGGQPQHF
TRBJ1-1,TRBV5-1,CASSSDSYPTEAFF
TRBJ2-4,TRBV19,CASSWRRGDIQYF
TRBJ2-2,TRBV7-7,CASRDRDTGELFF
TRBJ2-4,TRBV7-3,CASSLKPSNIQYF
TRBJ1-1,TRBV6-1,CASSVGAFF
TRBJ1-2,TRBV27,CASSLIGQGDYGYTF
TRBJ2-5,TRBV6-1,CASSEVNREAGETQYF
TRBJ1-5,TRBV5-6,CASSLGSGHQPQHF
TRBJ2-5,TRBV30,CAWTETQYF
TRBJ2-1,TRBV29-1,CSVLLSYEQFF
TRBJ1-1,TRBV30,CAWSASGRAEAFF
TRBJ2-7,TRBV6-5,CASSSQGTEQYF
TRBJ1-1,TRBV29-1,CSVKGEWGRDEAFF
TRBJ2-4,TRBV7-2,CASSLVAGGHDQYF
TRBJ2-7,TRBV20-1,CSARGTSEQYF
TRBJ1-1,TRBV2,CASRAQGNTEAFF
TRBJ2-1,TRBV5-4,CASSLSPRPSYNEQFF
TRBJ1-1,TRBV9,CASSVGRNTEAFF
TRBJ2-1,TRBV2,CASSEVGTSGRNEQFF
TRBJ2-7,TRBV18,CASSPDTRYYEQYF
TRBJ2-3,TRBV6-5,CASSDLAGADTQYF
TRBJ2-7,TRBV6-5,CASSRTRESLYEQYF
TRBJ2-7,TRBV4-2,CASSQRGGPSSYEQYF
TRBJ1-3,TRBV30,CASDRGSGNTIYF